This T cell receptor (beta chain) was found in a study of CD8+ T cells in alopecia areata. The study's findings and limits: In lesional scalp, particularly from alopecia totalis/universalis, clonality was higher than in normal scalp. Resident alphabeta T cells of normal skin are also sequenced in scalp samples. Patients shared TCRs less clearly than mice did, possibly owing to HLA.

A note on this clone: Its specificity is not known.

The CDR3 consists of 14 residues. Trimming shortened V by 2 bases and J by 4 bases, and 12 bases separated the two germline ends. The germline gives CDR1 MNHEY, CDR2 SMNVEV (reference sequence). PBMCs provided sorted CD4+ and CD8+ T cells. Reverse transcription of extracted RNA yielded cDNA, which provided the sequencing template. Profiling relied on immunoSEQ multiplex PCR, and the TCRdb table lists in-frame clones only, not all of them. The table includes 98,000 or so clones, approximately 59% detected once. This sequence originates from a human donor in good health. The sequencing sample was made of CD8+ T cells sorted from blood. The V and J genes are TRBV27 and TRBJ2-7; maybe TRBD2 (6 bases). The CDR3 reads CASSLSQGGYEQYF. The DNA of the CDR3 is TGTGCCAGCAGTTTAAGCCAGGGAGGTTACGAGCAGTACTTC.